This is a list of T cell receptor beta chains from one sample in a study of identical twins. TCRdb ran MiXCR on the 5' RACE reads and lists one entry per CDR3 protein. The table includes hundreds of thousands of distinct CDR3 sequences, around 6.1% detected once. The sample consisted of naive T cells sorted from blood. The receptors come from a man younger than 35 in good health. CDR3s include the opening cysteine and the closing phenylalanine or tryptophan. D genes are given only for firm matches. A row's size may be missing; if present it is once, few, many or a size class.

cdr3_aa	cdr3_nt	j_call	clone_size	v_call	d_call
CASSSRRFRDIRNNEQFF	TGTGCCAGCAGCTCCCGTCGGTTTCGGGACATAAGGAACAATGAGCAGTTCTTC	TRBJ2-1	many	TRBV11-1	NA
CASSPHGELFF	TGTGCCAGCAGCCCACATGGGGAGCTGTTTTTT	TRBJ2-2	many	TRBV28	NA
CASTRSPWEQFF	TGTGCCAGCACCCGAAGTCCTTGGGAGCAGTTCTTC	TRBJ2-1	few	TRBV12-3/TRBV12-4	NA
CSADGDGTDTQYF	TGCAGTGCCGACGGGGATGGCACAGATACGCAGTATTTT	TRBJ2-3	NA	TRBV20-1	NA
CASSKLAGYNEQFF	TGTGCCAGCAGCAAATTGGCAGGCTACAATGAGCAGTTCTTC	TRBJ2-1	NA	TRBV21-1	NA
CSARDLLQTSSGETQYF	TGCAGTGCTAGAGATCTCTTGCAGACTTCCTCGGGGGAGACCCAGTACTTC	TRBJ2-5	few	TRBV20-1	NA
CASSQDWQNYEQYF	TGCGCCAGCAGCCAAGATTGGCAGAACTACGAGCAGTACTTC	TRBJ2-7	few	TRBV4-3	NA
CASSDIREARNEQFF	TGTGCCAGCAGTGATATCCGGGAGGCCCGGAATGAGCAGTTCTTC	TRBJ2-1	many	TRBV2	TRBD2
CASSLGGANTEAFF	TGTGCCAGCAGTTTAGGTGGGGCGAACACTGAAGCTTTCTTT	TRBJ1-1	many	TRBV27	NA
CASSLRRLNYGYTF	TGTGCCAGCAGTCTAAGACGACTCAACTATGGCTACACCTTC	TRBJ1-2	many	TRBV12-3/TRBV12-4	NA
CASKGTSIVEQFF	TGTGCCAGCAAAGGGACTAGCATCGTTGAGCAGTTCTTC	TRBJ2-1	many	TRBV12-3/TRBV12-4	TRBD2
CSASERLAYEQYF	TGCAGTGCCAGCGAGCGGCTGGCCTACGAGCAGTACTTC	TRBJ2-7	many	TRBV20-1	NA
CAWRPLSGTQETQYF	TGTGCCTGGAGGCCCCTTAGCGGGACCCAAGAGACCCAGTACTTC	TRBJ2-5	NA	TRBV30	TRBD2
CASSLADEAFF	TGTGCCAGCAGCTTAGCTGATGAAGCTTTCTTT	TRBJ1-1	many	TRBV7-2	NA
CATLRTSGFSYNEQFF	TGTGCCACCTTAAGGACTAGCGGGTTCTCCTACAATGAGCAGTTCTTC	TRBJ2-1	NA	TRBV10-3	TRBD2
CASSQVIGTDGYTF	TGTGCCAGCAGCCAAGTTATCGGCACGGATGGCTACACCTTC	TRBJ1-2	few	TRBV3-1	NA